This TCR beta chain derives from a study of cytomegalovirus exposure and HLA in healthy donors. V was pared by 1 base and J by 2 bases, with 4 bases of the junction left unmatched. CDR1 and CDR2 (germline): KGHSH, LQKENI. The CDR3 is made up of 16 amino acids. The PCR had 60 Vbeta and 13 Jbeta primers. Sequencing was performed with immunoSEQ multiplex PCR; in TCRdb, only in-frame clones are kept and a portion is missing. The table includes about 160,000 clones, 85% detected once. The chain carries TRBV18 and TRBJ2-5, with 10 bases that match TRBD2. The sample taken for sequencing was PBMCs. The clonotype was recovered from a boy aged 2 to 10 in good health and CMV-seronegative. The chain's CDR3 is CASSPRLAGEQETQYF. For the CDR3, the DNA is TGTGCCAGCTCACCACGTCTAGCGGGGGAGCAAGAGACCCAGTACTTC.